These 17 T cell receptor beta chains were sequenced from one sample in a study of regulatory T cells in long-lasting Graves disease. Time point defined: persistent/refractory GD, antithyroid drugs over 5 years with positive TRAb. PBMC RNA served as the TCR library source. Arm-PCR of CDR3 regions and iRepertoire HTBI primers were used to build TCR beta libraries. TCRdb fed the multiplex PCR reads into MiXCR, producing one record per CDR3 protein. The sample has about 660,000 distinct CDR3 sequences; about 32% are singletons. Sequences were derived from peripheral blood mononuclear cells (PBMCs), sampled when the disease was refractory, from a patient treated with antithyroid drugs. These receptors were obtained from a female donor with Graves disease.

This clonotype was observed many times. The V and J genes are TRBV28 and TRBJ1-2, with 11 bases identical to TRBD1. The CDR3 is made up of 13 amino acids. The germline gives CDR1 MDHEN, CDR2 SYDVKM. J gave up 2 bases and V 8 bases, and 1 base lay outside the gene matches. CDR3 nucleotide sequence: TGTGCCAGCCGGACAGGGGGCAACTATGGCTACACCTTC. It encodes CASRTGGNYGYTF.

This clonotype was counted between two and nine times. V gene TRBV2 combines with J gene TRBJ1-2; no reliable D call. Per the germline V gene, CDR1 is SNHLY and CDR2 is FYNNEI. The CDR3 extends over 15 amino acids. The V gene lost 1 base and the J gene lost 2 bases, with 11 bases spanning the gap. The CDR3 nucleotides are TGTGCCAGCAGTGAAGTGCTCGGGGAAAACTATGGCTACACCTTC. It specifies CASSEVLGENYGYTF.

J is TRBJ1-5 and V is TRBV19; D uncertain. The V gene's germline CDR1 is LNHDA and CDR2 SQIVND (reference sequence). Deletions cut 1 base from V and 6 bases from J, with 16 bases between. CDR3 size: 16 residues. In DNA, the CDR3 is TGTGCCAGTAGTATAGTTGGCGGACTAGCCGGTCAGCCCCAGCATTTT. Its translation: CASSIVGGLAGQPQHF.

This clonotype has more than one count but fewer than ten. The chain is built from TRBV20-1 and TRBJ2-7, with D perhaps matching TRBD2 (6 bases). There are 14 residues in the CDR3. Deletions cut 0 bases from V and 3 bases from J, with 12 bases between. Germline assignment: CDR1 DFQATT and CDR2 SNEGSKA (reference sequence). Here the CDR3 reads CSARDPRLVYEQYF. In DNA, the CDR3 is TGCAGTGCTAGAGACCCTAGACTAGTCTACGAGCAGTACTTC.

The chain links TRBV6-2 or TRBV6-3 to TRBJ1-6, with D possibly being TRBD1 (6 bases). Germline CDR1 MNHEY, CDR2 SVGEGT. Trimming stripped 7 bases from V and 9 bases from J, with 10 bases between. The CDR3 is 12 residues long. The CDR3 sequence: CASTQGPSPLHF. The DNA of the CDR3 is TGTGCCAGCACCCAGGGGCCTTCACCCCTCCACTTT.

V gene TRBV10-3 combines with J gene TRBJ1-1; 7 nucleotides match TRBD1. The CDR3 extends over 17 amino acids. Trimming removed 6 bases from V and 1 base from J; junction bases left unmatched: 14. Germline V gene lookup returns CDR1 ENHRY and CDR2 SYGVKD. The CDR3 loop reads CAIRGRGLFSKNTEAFF. CDR3 bases: TGTGCCATCAGGGGCAGGGGGTTGTTTTCAAAGAACACTGAAGCTTTCTTT.

The J gene is TRBJ1-5, the V gene TRBV3-1; weak D call: TRBD1 (6 bases). CDR3 size: 15 residues. V was shortened by 1 base and J by 6 bases, with 13 bases between the two germline ends. Germline CDR1 and CDR2: LGHDT and YNNKEL (reference sequence). The CDR3, as DNA: TGTGCCAGCAGCCAAGGGTCAGGGGTCGGTCAGCCCCAGCATTTT. It is translated as CASSQGSGVGQPQHF.

This clonotype turned up a few times. The chain links TRBV18 to TRBJ1-2, with a possible D match to TRBD1 (5 bases). Germline CDR1 and CDR2: KGHSH and LQKENI. This CDR3 spans 14 amino acids. The ends were cut back, 2 bases at V and 3 bases at J, with 10 bases in the middle. CDR3 in amino acids: CASSPTDSYYGYTF. For the CDR3, the DNA is TGTGCCAGCTCACCAACCGACAGCTACTATGGCTACACCTTC.

As concerns this clonotype: A much larger clonotype is one base distant, so this may be a read error. V and J are TRBV15 and TRBJ1-3; 7 nucleotides agree with TRBD1. Germline V gene data show CDR1 as LNHNV and CDR2 as YYDKDF (reference sequence). This CDR3 comprises 14 residues. The J segment lost 0 bases and the V segment lost 5 bases, leaving 1 base of the junction unmatched. The CDR3 sequence: CATSRDSSGNTIYF. The CDR3 DNA follows: TGTGCCACCAGCCGGGACAGCTCTGGAAACACCATATATTTT. The variable domain in full, completed from reference TRBV15 and TRBJ1-3, reads DAMVIQNPRYQVTQFGKPVTLSCSQTLNHNVMYWYQQKSSQAPKLLFHYYDKDFNNEADTPDNFQSRRPNTSFCFLDIRSPGLGDTAMYLCATSRDSSGNTIYFGEGSWLTVV.

The sample holds a few counts of this clonotype. This chain connects TRBV6-1 to TRBJ2-1; no firm D call. The CDR3 loop spans 16 amino acids. CDR1 and CDR2 (germline): MNHNS, SASEGT. Trimming removed 6 bases from V and 6 bases from J, with 21 bases in between. The CDR3 loop reads CASSPGRIPRVNEQFF. The CDR3 DNA sequence: TGTGCCAGCAGCCCCGGAAGAATCCCCCGGGTCAATGAGCAGTTCTTC.

This clonotype was detected only a few times. The chain joins TRBV11-2 to TRBJ1-1; perhaps TRBD1 as D (5 bases). The V gene's germline CDR1 is SGHAT and CDR2 FQNNGV. CDR3 length: 15 residues. V gave up 0 bases and J gave up 7 bases, with 15 bases separating them. In DNA, the CDR3 is TGTGCCAGCAGCTTAGATCGGGCCAGGGTTAATGAAGCTTTCTTT. This encodes CASSLDRARVNEAFF.

The CDR3 DNA is TGCAGTGCTATCCCGAAATCACTAGCGGGAGTCTACGAGCAGTACTTC. Its translation is CSAIPKSLAGVYEQYF. This chain joins TRBV20-1 and TRBJ2-7; 11 bases map to TRBD2. The CDR3 runs to 16 residues. V lost 4 bases and J lost 3; bases outside the gene matches: 11. Germline loops: CDR1 DFQATT, CDR2 SNEGSKA (reference sequence).

A remark on this clonotype: A read error is likely here: a far larger clone is one base away. The chain couples TRBV6-5 to TRBJ1-5; 7 nucleotides agree with TRBD1. Germline lookup yields CDR1 MNHEY and CDR2 SVGAGI. Trimming at V came to 4 bases and at J to 6 bases, leaving 6 bases not matched to a gene. CDR3 length: 14 amino acids. This CDR3 is CASSFRQGLQPQHF. CDR3 sequence (DNA): TGTGCCAGCAGTTTCCGACAGGGTCTTCAGCCCCAGCATTTT.

The gene calls are TRBV10-1 and TRBJ2-3; TRBD1 matches 9 bases. The CDR3 is 14 amino acids. Germline trimming cut 1 base from V and 9 bases from J; bases unmatched to any gene: 5. Per the germline V gene, CDR1 is WNHNN and CDR2 is SYGVQD (reference sequence). The CDR3 spells CASSEWGQGGTQYF. The CDR3 DNA reads as TGCGCCAGCAGTGAGTGGGGACAGGGAGGAACGCAGTATTTT.

V gene TRBV7-2 combines with J gene TRBJ1-5, with 7 bases that match TRBD1. CDR1 and CDR2 (germline): SGHTA, FQGNSA. The CDR3 has 15 amino acids. V lost 3 bases, J lost 3 bases, and 5 bases stayed unmatched. CDR3 amino acids: CASSFGRGTNQPQHF. The DNA of the CDR3 is TGTGCCAGCAGCTTTGGCAGGGGGACCAATCAGCCCCAGCATTTT.

V and J are TRBV29-1 and TRBJ1-3, with D perhaps matching TRBD1 (6 bases). Trimming cost V 7 bases and J 2 bases, with 12 bases left between them. Germline lookup yields CDR1 SQVTM and CDR2 ANQGSEA. The CDR3 covers 13 residues. This CDR3 reads CSGQGGTGNTIYF. In DNA, the CDR3 is TGCAGCGGTCAAGGGGGAACTGGAAACACCATATATTTT.

This clonotype was seen just once. This sequence joins TRBV6-6 and TRBJ2-3, with D possibly TRBD2 on 5 matching bases. Trimming removed 0 bases at V and 2 bases at J, with 15 bases between. Germline V CDR1 and CDR2: MNHNY, SVGAGI (reference sequence). The CDR3 contains 17 residues. The CDR3 is CASSYSRGLAITDTQYF. The CDR3 DNA is TGTGCCAGCAGTTACTCGCGAGGCCTAGCTATCACAGATACGCAGTATTTT.